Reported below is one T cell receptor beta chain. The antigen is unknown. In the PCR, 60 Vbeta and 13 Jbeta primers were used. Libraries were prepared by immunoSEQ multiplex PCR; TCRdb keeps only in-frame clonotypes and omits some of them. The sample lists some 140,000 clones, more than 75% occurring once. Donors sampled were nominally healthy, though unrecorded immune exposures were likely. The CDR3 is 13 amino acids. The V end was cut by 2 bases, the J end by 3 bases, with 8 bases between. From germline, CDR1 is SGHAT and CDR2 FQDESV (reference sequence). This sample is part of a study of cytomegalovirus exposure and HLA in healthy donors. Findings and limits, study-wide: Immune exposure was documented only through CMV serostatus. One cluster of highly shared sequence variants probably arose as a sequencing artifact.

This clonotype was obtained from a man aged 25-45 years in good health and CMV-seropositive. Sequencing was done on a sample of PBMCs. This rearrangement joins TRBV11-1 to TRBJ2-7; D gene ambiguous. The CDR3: CASSLSFFYEQYF. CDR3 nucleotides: TGTGCCAGCAGCTTATCTTTCTTCTACGAGCAGTACTTC.